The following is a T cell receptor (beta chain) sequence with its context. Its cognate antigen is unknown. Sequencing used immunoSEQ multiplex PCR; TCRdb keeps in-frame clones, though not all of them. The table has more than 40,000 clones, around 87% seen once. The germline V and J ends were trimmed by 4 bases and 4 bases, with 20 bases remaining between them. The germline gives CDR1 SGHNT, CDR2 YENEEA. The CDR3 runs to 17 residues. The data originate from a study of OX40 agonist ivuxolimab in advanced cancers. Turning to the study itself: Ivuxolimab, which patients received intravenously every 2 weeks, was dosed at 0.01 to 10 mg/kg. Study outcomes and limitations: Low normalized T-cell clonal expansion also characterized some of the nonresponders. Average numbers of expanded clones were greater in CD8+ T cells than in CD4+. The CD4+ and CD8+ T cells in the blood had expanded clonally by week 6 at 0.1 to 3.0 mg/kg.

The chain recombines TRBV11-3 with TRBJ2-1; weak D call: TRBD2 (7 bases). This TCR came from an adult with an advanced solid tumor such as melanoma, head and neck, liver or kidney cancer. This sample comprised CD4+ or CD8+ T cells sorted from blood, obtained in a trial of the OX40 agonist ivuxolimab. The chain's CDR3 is CASSYSLRGRGYNEQFF. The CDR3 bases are TGTGCCAGCAGCTACTCCCTGCGGGGGCGAGGGTACAATGAGCAGTTCTTC.